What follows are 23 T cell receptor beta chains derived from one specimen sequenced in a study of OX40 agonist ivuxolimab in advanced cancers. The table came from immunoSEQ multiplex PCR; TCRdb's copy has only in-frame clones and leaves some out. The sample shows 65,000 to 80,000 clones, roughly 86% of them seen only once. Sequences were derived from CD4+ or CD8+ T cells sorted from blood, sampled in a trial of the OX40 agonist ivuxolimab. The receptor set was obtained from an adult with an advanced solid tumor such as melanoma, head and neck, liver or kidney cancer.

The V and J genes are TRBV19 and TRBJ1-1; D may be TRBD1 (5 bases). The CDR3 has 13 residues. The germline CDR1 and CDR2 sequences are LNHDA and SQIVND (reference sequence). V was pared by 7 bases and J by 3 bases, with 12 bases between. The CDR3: CASTRGEYTEAFF. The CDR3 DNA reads TGTGCCAGTACGAGGGGAGAATACACTGAAGCTTTCTTT.

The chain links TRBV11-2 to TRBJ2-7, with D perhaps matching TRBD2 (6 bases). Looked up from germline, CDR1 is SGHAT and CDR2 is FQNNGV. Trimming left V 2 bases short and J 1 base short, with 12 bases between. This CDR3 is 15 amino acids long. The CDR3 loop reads CASSLSNGGSYEQYF. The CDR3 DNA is TGTGCCAGCAGCTTATCGAACGGGGGATCCTACGAGCAGTACTTC.

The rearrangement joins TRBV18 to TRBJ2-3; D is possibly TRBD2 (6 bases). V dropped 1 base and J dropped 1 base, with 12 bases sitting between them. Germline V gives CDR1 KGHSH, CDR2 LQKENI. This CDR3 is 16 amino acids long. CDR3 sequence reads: CASSPLAAEGTDTQYF. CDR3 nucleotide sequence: TGTGCCAGCTCACCACTAGCGGCGGAGGGCACAGATACGCAGTATTTT.

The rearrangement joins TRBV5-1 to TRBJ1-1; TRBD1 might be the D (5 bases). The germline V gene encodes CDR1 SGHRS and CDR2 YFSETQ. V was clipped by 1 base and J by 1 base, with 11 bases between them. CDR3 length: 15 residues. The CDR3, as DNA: TGCGCCAGCAGCTTGAGGCAGGGTGGGAACACTGAAGCTTTCTTT. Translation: CASSLRQGGNTEAFF.

The CDR3 DNA follows: TGTGCCAGCAGATATGGACTAGCGGGGGGCCCGTCCTACAATGAGCAGTTCTTC. The encoded protein is CASRYGLAGGPSYNEQFF. The J gene is TRBJ2-1, the V gene TRBV2; TRBD2 matches at 14 bases. Trimming at V came to 6 bases and at J to 1 base, leaving 8 bases not matched to a gene. This CDR3 is built from 18 residues. The V gene's germline CDR1 is SNHLY and CDR2 FYNNEI.

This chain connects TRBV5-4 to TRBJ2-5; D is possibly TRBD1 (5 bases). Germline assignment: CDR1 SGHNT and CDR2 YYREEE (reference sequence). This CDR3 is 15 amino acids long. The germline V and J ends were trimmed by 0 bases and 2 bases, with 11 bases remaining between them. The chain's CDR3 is CASSLAGARQETQYF. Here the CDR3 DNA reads TGTGCCAGCAGCTTGGCTGGGGCGCGGCAAGAGACCCAGTACTTC.

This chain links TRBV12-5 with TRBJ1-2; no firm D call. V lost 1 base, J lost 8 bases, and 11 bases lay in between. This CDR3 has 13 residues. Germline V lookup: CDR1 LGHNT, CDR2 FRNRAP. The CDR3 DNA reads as TGTGCTAGTGGTTTGGGTGAGGGATTCGGCTACACCTTC. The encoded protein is CASGLGEGFGYTF.

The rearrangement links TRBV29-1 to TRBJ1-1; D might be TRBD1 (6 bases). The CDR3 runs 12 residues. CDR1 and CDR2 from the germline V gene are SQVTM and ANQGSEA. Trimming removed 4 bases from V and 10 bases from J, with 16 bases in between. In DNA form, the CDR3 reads TGCAGCGTTGTGGCAGGGGTTGTCGGAGCTTTCTTT. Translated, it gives CSVVAGVVGAFF.

In DNA, the CDR3 is TGTGCCAGCAGCTTGTCGGACGTTTCCTACACCTTC. This sequence encodes CASSLSDVSYTF. The rearrangement uses TRBV5-5 and TRBJ1-2; no clear D gene. The V gene's germline CDR1 is SGHKS and CDR2 YYEKEE (reference sequence). The CDR3 covers 12 residues. The V and J ends lost 1 base and 10 bases respectively, with 11 bases between them.

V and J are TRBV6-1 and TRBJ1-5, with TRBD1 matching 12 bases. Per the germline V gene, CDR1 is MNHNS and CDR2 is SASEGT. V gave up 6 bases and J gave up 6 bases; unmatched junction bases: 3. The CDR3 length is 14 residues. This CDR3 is CASRGTGGRQPQHF. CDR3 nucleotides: TGTGCCAGCAGAGGGACAGGGGGCCGTCAGCCCCAGCATTTT.

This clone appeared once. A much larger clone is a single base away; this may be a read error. The CDR3 DNA follows: TGTGCCAGCAGCTTGACAGGGGGCAATCAGCCCCAGCATTTT. This encodes CASSLTGGNQPQHF. The chain couples TRBV5-5 to TRBJ1-5, with TRBD1 matching 7 bases. The ends lost 1 base at V and 2 bases at J; junction bases unmatched: 0. CDR1 and CDR2 from the germline V gene are SGHKS and YYEKEE (reference sequence). The CDR3 has 14 residues.

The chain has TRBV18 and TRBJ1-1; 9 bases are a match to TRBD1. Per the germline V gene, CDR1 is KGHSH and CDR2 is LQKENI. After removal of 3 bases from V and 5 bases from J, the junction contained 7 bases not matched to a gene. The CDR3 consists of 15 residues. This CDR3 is CASSPIRTGETEAFF. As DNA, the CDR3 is TGTGCCAGCTCACCGATTAGGACAGGGGAGACTGAAGCTTTCTTT.

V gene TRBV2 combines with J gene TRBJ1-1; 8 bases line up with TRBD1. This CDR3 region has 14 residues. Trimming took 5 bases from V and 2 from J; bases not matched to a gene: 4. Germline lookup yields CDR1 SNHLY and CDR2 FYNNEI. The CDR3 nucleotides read TGTGCCAGCAGTAGACAGGGGAAAAACACTGAAGCTTTCTTT. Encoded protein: CASSRQGKNTEAFF.

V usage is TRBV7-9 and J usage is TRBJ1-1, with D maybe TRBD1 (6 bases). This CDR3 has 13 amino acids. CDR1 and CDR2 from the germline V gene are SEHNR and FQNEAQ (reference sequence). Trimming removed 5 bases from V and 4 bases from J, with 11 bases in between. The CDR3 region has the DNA TGTGCCAGCAGCGTACCAGGGGCCACTGAAGCTTTCTTT. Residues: CASSVPGATEAFF.

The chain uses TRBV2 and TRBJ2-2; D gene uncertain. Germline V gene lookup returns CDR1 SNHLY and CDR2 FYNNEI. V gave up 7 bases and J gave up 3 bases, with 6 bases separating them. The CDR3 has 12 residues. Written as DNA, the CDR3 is TGTGCCAGCAACTTGGACACCGGGGAGCTGTTTTTT. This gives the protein CASNLDTGELFF.

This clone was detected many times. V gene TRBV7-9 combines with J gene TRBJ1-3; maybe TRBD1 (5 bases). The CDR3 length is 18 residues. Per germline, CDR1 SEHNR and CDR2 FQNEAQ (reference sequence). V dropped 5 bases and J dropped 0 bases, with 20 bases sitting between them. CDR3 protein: CASSTGRGRGTSGNTIYF. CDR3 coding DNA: TGTGCCAGCAGCACCGGACGGGGACGAGGGACCTCTGGAAACACCATATATTTT.

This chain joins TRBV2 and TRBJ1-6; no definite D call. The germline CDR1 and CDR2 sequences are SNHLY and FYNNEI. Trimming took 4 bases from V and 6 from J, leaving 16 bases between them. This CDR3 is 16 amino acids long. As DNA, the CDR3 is TGTGCCAGCAGTGTGACACGCGGCAGGCTTAATTCACCCCTCCACTTT. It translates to CASSVTRGRLNSPLHF. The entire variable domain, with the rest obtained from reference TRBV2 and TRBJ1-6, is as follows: EPEVTQTPSHQVTQMGQEVILRCVPISNHLYFYWYRQILGQKVEFLVSFYNNEISEKSEIFDDQFSVERPDGSNFTLKIRSTKLEDSAMYFCASSVTRGRLNSPLHFGNGTRLTVT.

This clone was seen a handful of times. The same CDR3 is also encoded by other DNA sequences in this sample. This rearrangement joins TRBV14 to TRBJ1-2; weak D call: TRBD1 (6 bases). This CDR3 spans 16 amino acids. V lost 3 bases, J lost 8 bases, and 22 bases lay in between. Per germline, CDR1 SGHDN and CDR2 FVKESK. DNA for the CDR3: TGTGCCAGCAGCCACCTCCCGGGGGGGGCAATTTTCGGCTACACCTTC. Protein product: CASSHLPGGAIFGYTF.

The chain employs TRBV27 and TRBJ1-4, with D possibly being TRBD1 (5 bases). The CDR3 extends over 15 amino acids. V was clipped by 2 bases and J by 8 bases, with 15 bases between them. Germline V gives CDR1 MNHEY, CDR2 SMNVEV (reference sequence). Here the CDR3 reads CASSLRNRRYEKLFF. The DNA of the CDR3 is TGTGCCAGCAGTTTACGGAACAGGAGGTACGAAAAACTGTTTTTT.

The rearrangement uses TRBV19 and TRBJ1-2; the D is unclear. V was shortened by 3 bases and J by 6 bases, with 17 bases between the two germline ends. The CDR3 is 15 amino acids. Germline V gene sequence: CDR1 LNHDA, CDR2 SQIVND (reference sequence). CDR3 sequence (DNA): TGTGCCAGTAGTATCGGGGTTGACTGGTTCCATGGCTACACCTTC. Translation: CASSIGVDWFHGYTF.

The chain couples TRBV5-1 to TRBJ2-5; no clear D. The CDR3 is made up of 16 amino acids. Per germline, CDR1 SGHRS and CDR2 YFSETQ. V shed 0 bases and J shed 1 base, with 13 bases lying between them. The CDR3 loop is CASSLGGDLLQETQYF. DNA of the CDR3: TGCGCCAGCAGCTTGGGAGGCGACCTACTCCAAGAGACCCAGTACTTC.

CDR3 nucleotide sequence: TGTGCCAGCAGCATAAGCTCCTACAATGAGCAGTTCTTC. This gives the protein CASSISSYNEQFF. The J gene is TRBJ2-1, the V gene TRBV7-2; no clear D. Trimming took off 5 bases at V and 0 bases at J, with 5 bases between the two ends. From germline, CDR1 is SGHTA and CDR2 FQGNSA. CDR3 size: 13 residues.

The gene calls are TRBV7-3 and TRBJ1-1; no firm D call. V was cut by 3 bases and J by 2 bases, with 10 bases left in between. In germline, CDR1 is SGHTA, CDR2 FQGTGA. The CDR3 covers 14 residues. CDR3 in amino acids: CASSLGTSNTEAFF. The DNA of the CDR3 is TGTGCCAGCAGCTTGGGAACCTCTAACACTGAAGCTTTCTTT.